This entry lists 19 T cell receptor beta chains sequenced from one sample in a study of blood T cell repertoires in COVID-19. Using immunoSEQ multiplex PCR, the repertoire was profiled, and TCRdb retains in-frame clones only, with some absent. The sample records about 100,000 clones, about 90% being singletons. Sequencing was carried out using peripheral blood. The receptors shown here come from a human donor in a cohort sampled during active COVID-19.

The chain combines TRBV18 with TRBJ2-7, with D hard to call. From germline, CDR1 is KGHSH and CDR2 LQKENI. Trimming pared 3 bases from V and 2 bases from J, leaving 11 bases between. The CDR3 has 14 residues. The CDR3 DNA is TGTGCCAGCTCACCCCCCGGGTCCCCCTACGAGCAGTACTTC. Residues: CASSPPGSPYEQYF.

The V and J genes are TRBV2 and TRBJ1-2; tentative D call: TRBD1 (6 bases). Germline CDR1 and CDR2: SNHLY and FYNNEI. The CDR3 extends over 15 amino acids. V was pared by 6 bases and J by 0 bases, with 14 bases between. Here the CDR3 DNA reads TGTGCCAGCAGGGGGACATCCTCTACTAACTATGGCTACACCTTC. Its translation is CASRGTSSTNYGYTF.

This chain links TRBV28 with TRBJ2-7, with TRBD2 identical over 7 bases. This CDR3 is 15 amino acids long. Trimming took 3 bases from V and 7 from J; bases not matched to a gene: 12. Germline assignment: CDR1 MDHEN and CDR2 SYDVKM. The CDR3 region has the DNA TGTGCCAGCAGTTTTGCGGACCGGGAGGTAGGGGAGCAGTACTTC. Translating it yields CASSFADREVGEQYF.

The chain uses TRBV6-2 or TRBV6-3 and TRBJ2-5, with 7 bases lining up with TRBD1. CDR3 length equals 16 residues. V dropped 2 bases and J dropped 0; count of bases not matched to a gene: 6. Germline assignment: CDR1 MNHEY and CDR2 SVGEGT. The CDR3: CASSYSRTGYQETQYF. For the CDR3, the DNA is TGTGCCAGCAGTTACAGTAGGACAGGATACCAAGAGACCCAGTACTTC.

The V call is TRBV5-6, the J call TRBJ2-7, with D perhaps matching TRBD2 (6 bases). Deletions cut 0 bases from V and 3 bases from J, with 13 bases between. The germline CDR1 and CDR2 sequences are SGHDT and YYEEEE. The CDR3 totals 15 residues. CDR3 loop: CASSLGGTGGYEQYF. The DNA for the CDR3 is TGTGCCAGCAGCTTGGGTGGGACCGGGGGCTACGAGCAGTACTTC. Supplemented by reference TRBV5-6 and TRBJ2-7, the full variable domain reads DAGVTQSPTHLIKTRGQQVTLRCSPKSGHDTVSWYQQALGQGPQFIFQYYEEEERQRGNFPDRFSGHQFPNYSSELNVNALLLGDSALYLCASSLGGTGGYEQYFGPGTRLTVT.

The DNA for the CDR3 is TGTGCCAGCAGCCCCCTCCGGGGGGGCAATACGCAGTATTTT. Protein sequence: CASSPLRGGNTQYF. The V call is TRBV7-2, the J call TRBJ2-3; 8 bases agree with TRBD2. Per the germline V gene, CDR1 is SGHTA and CDR2 is FQGNSA. The CDR3 runs 14 residues. Trimming cost V 5 bases and J 7 bases; bases outside gene matches: 8.

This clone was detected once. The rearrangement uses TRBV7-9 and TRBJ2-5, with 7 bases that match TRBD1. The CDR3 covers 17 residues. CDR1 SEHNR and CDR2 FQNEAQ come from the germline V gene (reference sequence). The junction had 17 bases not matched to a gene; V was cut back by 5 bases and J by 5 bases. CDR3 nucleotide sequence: TGTGCCAGCAGCCCCACCCCTAGGGGGACAGTGATGGAGACCCAGTACTTC. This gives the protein CASSPTPRGTVMETQYF.

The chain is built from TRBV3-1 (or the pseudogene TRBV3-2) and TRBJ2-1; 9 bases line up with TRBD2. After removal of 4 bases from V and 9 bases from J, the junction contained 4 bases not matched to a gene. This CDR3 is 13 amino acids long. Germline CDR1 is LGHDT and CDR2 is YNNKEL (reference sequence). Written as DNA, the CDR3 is TGTGCCAGCAGCCGAGCGGGAGGCGTTGAGCAGTTCTTC. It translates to CASSRAGGVEQFF.

Written as DNA, the CDR3 is TGTGCCAGCAGGGAAGGGACAGCCTCGAATGAAAAACTGTTTTTT. As protein: CASREGTASNEKLFF. The chain has TRBV27 and TRBJ1-4; TRBD1 matches at 7 bases. The CDR3 contains 15 residues. The germline V gene has CDR1 MNHEY and CDR2 SMNVEV (reference sequence). V lost 6 bases, J lost 5 bases, and 9 bases stayed unmatched. Together with reference TRBV27 and TRBJ1-4, the CDR3 gives the full variable domain: EAQVTQNPRYLITVTGKKLTVTCSQNMNHEYMSWYRQDPGLGLRQIYYSMNVEVTDKGDVPEGYKVSRKEKRNFPLILESPSPNQTSLYFCASREGTASNEKLFFGSGTQLSVL.

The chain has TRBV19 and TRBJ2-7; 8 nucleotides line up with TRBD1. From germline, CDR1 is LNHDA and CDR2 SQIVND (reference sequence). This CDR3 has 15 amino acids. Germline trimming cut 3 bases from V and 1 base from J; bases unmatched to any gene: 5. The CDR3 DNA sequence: TGTGCCAGTAGTATTCCCGGACAGGGATCCTACGAGCAGTACTTC. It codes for CASSIPGQGSYEQYF. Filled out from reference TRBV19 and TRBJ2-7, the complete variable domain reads DGGITQSPKYLFRKEGQNVTLSCEQNLNHDAMYWYRQDPGQGLRLIYYSQIVNDFQKGDIAEGYSVSREKKESFPLTVTSAQKNPTAFYLCASSIPGQGSYEQYFGPGTRLTVT.

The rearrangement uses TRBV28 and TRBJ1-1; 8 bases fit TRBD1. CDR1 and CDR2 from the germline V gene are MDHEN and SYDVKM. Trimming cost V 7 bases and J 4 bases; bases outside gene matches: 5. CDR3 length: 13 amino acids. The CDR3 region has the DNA TGTGCCAGCAAGACAGGGGTTATCACTGAAGCTTTCTTT. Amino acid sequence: CASKTGVITEAFF.

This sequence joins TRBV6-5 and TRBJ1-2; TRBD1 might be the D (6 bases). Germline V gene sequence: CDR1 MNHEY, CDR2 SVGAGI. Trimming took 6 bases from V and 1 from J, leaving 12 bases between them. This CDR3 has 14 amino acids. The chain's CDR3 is CASRRTAINYGYTF. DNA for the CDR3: TGTGCCAGCAGGAGGACAGCTATTAACTATGGCTACACCTTC.

DNA for the CDR3: TGTGCCAGCAGTTACTCAGCTCCCTACGAGCAGTACTTC. Protein product: CASSYSAPYEQYF. The chain is built from TRBV6-2 or TRBV6-3 and TRBJ2-7; D remains unclear. The CDR3 length is 13 residues. V was pared by 0 bases and J by 2 bases, with 5 bases between. Germline CDR1 MNHEY, CDR2 SVGEGT.

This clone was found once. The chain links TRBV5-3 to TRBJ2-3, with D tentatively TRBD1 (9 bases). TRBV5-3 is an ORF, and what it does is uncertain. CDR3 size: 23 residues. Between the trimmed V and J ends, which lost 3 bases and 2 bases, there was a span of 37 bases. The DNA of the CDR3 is TGTGCCAGAAGCTGTAGACAGGGGGAGCGACTAGCGCGGTTCACAAAAGCCACAGATACGCAGTATTTT. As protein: CARSCRQGERLARFTKATDTQYF.

The CDR3 nucleotides are TGTGCCAGCAGCTCTACCGACAGGGGGCTTTTCACTGAAGCTTTCTTT. Encoded protein: CASSSTDRGLFTEAFF. This chain joins TRBV28 and TRBJ1-1; 10 positions match TRBD1. This CDR3 has 16 residues. CDR1 and CDR2 (germline): MDHEN, SYDVKM. V lost 6 bases and J lost 4; bases outside the gene matches: 11. Based on the CDR3 plus reference TRBV28 and TRBJ1-1, the full variable domain is DVKVTQSSRYLVKRTGEKVFLECVQDMDHENMFWYRQDPGLGLRLIYFSYDVKMKEKGDIPEGYSVSREKKERFSLILESASTNQTSMYLCASSSTDRGLFTEAFFGQGTRLTVV.

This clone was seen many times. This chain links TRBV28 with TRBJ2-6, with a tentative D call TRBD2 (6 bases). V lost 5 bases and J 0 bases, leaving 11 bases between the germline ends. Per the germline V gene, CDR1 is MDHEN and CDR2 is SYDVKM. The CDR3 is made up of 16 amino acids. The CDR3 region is CASSGGGSSGANVLTF. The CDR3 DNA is TGTGCCAGCAGTGGGGGAGGCAGCTCTGGGGCCAACGTCCTGACTTTC.

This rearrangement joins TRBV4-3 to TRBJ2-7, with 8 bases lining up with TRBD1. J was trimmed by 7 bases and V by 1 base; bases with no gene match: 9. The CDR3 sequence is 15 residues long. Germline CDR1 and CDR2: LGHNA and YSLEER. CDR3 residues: CASSQGPDRVGEQYF. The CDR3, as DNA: TGCGCCAGCAGCCAAGGTCCGGACAGGGTGGGGGAGCAGTACTTC.

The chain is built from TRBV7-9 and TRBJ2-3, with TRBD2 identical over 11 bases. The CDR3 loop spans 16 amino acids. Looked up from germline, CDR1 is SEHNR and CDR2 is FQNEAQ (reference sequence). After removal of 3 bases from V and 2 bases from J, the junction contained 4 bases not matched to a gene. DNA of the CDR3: TGTGCCAGCAGCTTCTCGGGACTAGCGGTCACAGATACGCAGTATTTT. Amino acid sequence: CASSFSGLAVTDTQYF.

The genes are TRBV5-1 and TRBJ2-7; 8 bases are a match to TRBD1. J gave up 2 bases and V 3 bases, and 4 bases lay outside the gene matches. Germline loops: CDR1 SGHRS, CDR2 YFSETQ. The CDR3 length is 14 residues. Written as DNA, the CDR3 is TGCGCCAGCAGCTCCCTGGGACAGGCCTACGAGCAGTACTTC. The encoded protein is CASSSLGQAYEQYF.